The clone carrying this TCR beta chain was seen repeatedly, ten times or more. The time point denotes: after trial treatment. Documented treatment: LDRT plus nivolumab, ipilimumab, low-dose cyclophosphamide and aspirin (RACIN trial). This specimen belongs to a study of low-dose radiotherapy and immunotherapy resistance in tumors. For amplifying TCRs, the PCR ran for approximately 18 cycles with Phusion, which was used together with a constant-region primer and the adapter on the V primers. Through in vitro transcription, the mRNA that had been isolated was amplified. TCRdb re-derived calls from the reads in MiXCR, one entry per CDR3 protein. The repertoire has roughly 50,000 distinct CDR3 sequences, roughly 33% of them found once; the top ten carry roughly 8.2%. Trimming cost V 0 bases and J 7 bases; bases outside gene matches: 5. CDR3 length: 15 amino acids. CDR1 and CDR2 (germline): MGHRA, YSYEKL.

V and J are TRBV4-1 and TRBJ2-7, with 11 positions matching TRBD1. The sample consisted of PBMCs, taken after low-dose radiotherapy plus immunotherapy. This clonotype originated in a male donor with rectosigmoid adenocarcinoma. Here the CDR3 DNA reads TGCGCCAGCAGCCAAGACGGACAGGGGGCGCGTGAGCAGTACTTC. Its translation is CASSQDGQGAREQYF.